The TCR beta chain under discussion was sequenced for a study of blood T cell repertoires in COVID-19. Looking at the study overall: Samples came from the United States, Italy and Spain, spanning acute and convalescent COVID-19. The cDNA or gDNA used as material had been derived from T cells, B-cell-depleted T cells, or PBMCs.

Original processing notes: Reference gene primer amplification gave nucleated cell count estimates. Data came from immunoSEQ multiplex PCR; TCRdb stores just in-frame clones and leaves some out. The V and J calls and clone size come from that table; D and trimming were worked out from the DNA. The table shows 250,000 to 350,000 clones, with 80% to 85% occurring only once. Seattle researchers signed up patients amid active infection and tracked them longitudinally. In germline, CDR1 is MDHEN, CDR2 SYDVKM. The CDR3 spans 14 residues. With 2 bases removed from V and 9 bases from J, the gap between germline ends came to 14 bases.

The sequence derives from a person aged 70 to 79 with COVID-19, enrolled during active disease. The chain employs TRBV28 and TRBJ2-1; D possibly corresponds to TRBD2 (7 bases). Sequences were obtained from peripheral blood. CDR3 residues: CASSLTPRGAEQFF. CDR3 sequence (DNA): TGTGCCAGCAGTTTAACTCCCCGGGGGGCTGAGCAGTTCTTC.